This T cell receptor beta chain appears in the sequencing data of a study of response to subunit inactivated influenza vaccine. Regarding the study as a whole: Authors suggested each seasonal flu vaccination may recruit only limited numbers of new T cells.

V shed 5 bases, J shed 5 bases, and the junction held 6 bases outside the gene matches. CDR1 and CDR2 (germline): DFQATT, SNEGSKA (reference sequence). The CDR3 totals 14 residues. TCRdb re-analysed the RT-PCR reads in MiXCR, keeping a single row per CDR3 protein. The table lists approximately 730,000 distinct CDR3 sequences, approximately 15% of them singletons. Only a few counts were recorded for this clonotype. Its antigen is currently unknown. The TCR was taken from a man aged 45-65 years who received an inactivated influenza vaccine. V is TRBV20-1 and J is TRBJ2-2; 9 nucleotides agree with TRBD1. The specimen was PBMCs from blood, collected less than 15 days before vaccination. The CDR3 nucleotides are TGCAGTGCTGGGCGGACAGGGGCAACCGGGGAGCTGTTTTTT. Protein sequence: CSAGRTGATGELFF.